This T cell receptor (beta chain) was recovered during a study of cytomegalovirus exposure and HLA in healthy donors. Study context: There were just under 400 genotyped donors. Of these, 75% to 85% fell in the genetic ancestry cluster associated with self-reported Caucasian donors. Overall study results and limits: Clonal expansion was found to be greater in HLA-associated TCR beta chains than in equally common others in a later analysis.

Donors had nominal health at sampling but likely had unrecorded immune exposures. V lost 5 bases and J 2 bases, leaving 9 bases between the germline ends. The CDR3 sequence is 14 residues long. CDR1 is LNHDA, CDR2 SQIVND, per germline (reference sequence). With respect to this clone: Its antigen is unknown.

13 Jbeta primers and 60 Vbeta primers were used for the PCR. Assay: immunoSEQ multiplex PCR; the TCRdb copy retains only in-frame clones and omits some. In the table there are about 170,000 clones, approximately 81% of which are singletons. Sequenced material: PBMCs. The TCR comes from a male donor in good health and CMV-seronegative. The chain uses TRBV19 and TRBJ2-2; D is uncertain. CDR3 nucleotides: TGTGCCAGTAGTGCCGACATAAACACCGGGGAGCTGTTTTTT. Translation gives CASSADINTGELFF. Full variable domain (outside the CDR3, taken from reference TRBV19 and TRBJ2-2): DGGITQSPKYLFRKEGQNVTLSCEQNLNHDAMYWYRQDPGQGLRLIYYSQIVNDFQKGDIAEGYSVSREKKESFPLTVTSAQKNPTAFYLCASSADINTGELFFGEGSRLTVL.